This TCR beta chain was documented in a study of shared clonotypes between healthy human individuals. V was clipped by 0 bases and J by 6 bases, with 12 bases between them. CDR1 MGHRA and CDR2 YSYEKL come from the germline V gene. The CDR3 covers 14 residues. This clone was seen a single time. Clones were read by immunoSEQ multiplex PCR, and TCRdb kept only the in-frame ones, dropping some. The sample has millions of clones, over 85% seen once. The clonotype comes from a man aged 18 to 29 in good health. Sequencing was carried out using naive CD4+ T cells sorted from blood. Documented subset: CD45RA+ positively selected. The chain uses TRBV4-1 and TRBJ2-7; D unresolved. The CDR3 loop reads CASSQDVTGREQYF. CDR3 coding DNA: TGCGCCAGCAGCCAAGATGTTACTGGACGCGAGCAGTACTTC.